The 10 T cell receptor beta chains reported below all come from one sample, sequenced in a study of radiotherapy plus CTLA-4 blockade in lung cancer. Generated by immunoSEQ multiplex PCR, the TCRdb table keeps only in-frame clones and is missing some. The sample consists of about 82,000 clones, roughly 78% of them appearing once. The specimen comprised peripheral blood, sampled from a patient treated with radiotherapy plus ipilimumab. All receptors derive from a human donor with non-small cell lung cancer that progressed on radiotherapy plus ipilimumab.

The J gene is TRBJ1-2, the V gene TRBV28; 7 bases are a match to TRBD1. Germline-derived CDR1 and CDR2 are MDHEN and SYDVKM. J was trimmed by 7 bases and V by 3 bases; bases with no gene match: 8. The CDR3 length is 14 residues. DNA of the CDR3: TGTGCCAGCAGTTTGCACAGGGGCGGAGGTGGCTACACCTTC. It specifies CASSLHRGGGGYTF.

CDR3 nucleotides: TGTGCCAGCAGTGAAGATAGGACAGGGACTGAAAAACTGTTTTTT. Residues: CASSEDRTGTEKLFF. The chain links TRBV25-1 to TRBJ1-4, with 8 nucleotides matching TRBD1. Germline values: CDR1 MGHDK, CDR2 SYGVNS. The CDR3 is made up of 15 amino acids. V lost 2 bases and J lost 7; bases outside the gene matches: 6.

This chain connects TRBV10-1 to TRBJ2-3, with D maybe TRBD2 (6 bases). This CDR3 is built from 19 residues. Germline values: CDR1 WNHNN, CDR2 SYGVQD (reference sequence). The CDR3 is CAKKAGGDKRLAKLDTQYF. DNA for the CDR3: TGCGCTAAAAAAGCTGGAGGGGATAAGCGTCTGGCCAAGCTGGATACGCAGTATTTT.

The V gene is TRBV5-1, the J gene TRBJ1-4, with D maybe TRBD1 (5 bases). Germline V gene data show CDR1 as SGHRS and CDR2 as YFSETQ. The V end lost 0 bases, the J end lost 8 bases, and 14 bases lay between the germline ends. The CDR3 has 15 amino acids. CDR3 coding DNA: TGCGCCAGCAGCTTGGATAGGGGTGAGGGGGAAAAACTGTTTTTT. This encodes CASSLDRGEGEKLFF.

The chain employs TRBV9 and TRBJ2-3, with D possibly TRBD2 on 5 matching bases. The CDR3 loop spans 16 amino acids. Germline lookup yields CDR1 SGDLS and CDR2 YYNGEE. The V gene lost 0 bases and the J gene lost 0 bases, with 11 bases spanning the gap. CDR3 amino acids: CASSVAGGSSTDTQYF. The CDR3 nucleotides read TGTGCCAGCAGCGTAGCAGGAGGTTCTAGCACAGATACGCAGTATTTT.

This clone was seen a single time. The chain has TRBV6-5 and TRBJ1-1; D is undetermined. The ends were cut back, 2 bases at V and 6 bases at J, with 16 bases in the middle. Germline loops: CDR1 MNHEY, CDR2 SVGAGI. The CDR3 has 15 amino acids. The CDR3 sequence is CASSYAPGGPAEAFF. CDR3 DNA sequence: TGTGCCAGCAGTTACGCCCCAGGAGGTCCTGCTGAAGCTTTCTTT.

This clone was seen only a few times. The rearrangement uses TRBV6-9 and TRBJ2-7; D ambiguous. The CDR3 contains 13 residues. Germline CDR1 is MNHGY and CDR2 is SVAAGI. Between the trimmed V and J ends, which lost 2 bases and 1 base, there was a span of 6 bases. The CDR3 DNA sequence: TGTGCCAGCAGTTATCAAGGTTCCTACGAGCAGTACTTC. Residues: CASSYQGSYEQYF.

CDR3: CASSFRDRVADTQYF. CDR3 coding DNA: TGTGCCAGCAGCTTCCGGGACAGGGTGGCAGATACGCAGTATTTT. J is TRBJ2-3 and V is TRBV7-2, with 9 nucleotides matching TRBD1. Losses at the gene ends were 3 bases for V and 4 bases for J; bases not matched to a gene: 5. Germline V gene lookup returns CDR1 SGHTA and CDR2 FQGNSA. The CDR3 length is 15 residues.

The chain carries TRBV29-1 and TRBJ1-1, with a weak D call TRBD1 (5 bases). Trimming pared 4 bases from V and 0 bases from J, leaving 12 bases between. Germline V gene data show CDR1 as SQVTM and CDR2 as ANQGSEA. The CDR3 runs 14 residues. The CDR3 protein is CSVGGGAMNTEAFF. Here the CDR3 DNA reads TGCAGCGTTGGAGGAGGGGCAATGAACACTGAAGCTTTCTTT.

This chain links TRBV19 with TRBJ2-2, with TRBD1 as a possible D gene (5 bases). The V gene lost 5 bases and the J gene lost 2 bases, with 12 bases spanning the gap. Germline-derived CDR1 and CDR2 are LNHDA and SQIVND (reference sequence). CDR3 length equals 15 residues. In DNA, the CDR3 is TGTGCCAGTAGTCCTTGGCAGGGTAACACCGGGGAGCTGTTTTTT. Protein sequence: CASSPWQGNTGELFF.